This T cell receptor (beta chain) was found in a study of CD8 T cells in ankylosing spondylitis. Study-wide results and caveats: Blood from ankylosing spondylitis patients appeared to carry a characteristic roughly eight-variant TCR beta motif. Matched synovial fluid from ankylosing spondylitis patients was reported to be enriched for disease-linked clones. There were earlier reports of some motif variants in reactive arthritis synovial fluid and blood.

TCR beta libraries were made by quantitative 5'-RACE with molecular barcodes. TCRdb independently ran MiXCR on the 5' RACE reads; one entry per CDR3 protein. The sample has about 540,000 distinct CDR3 sequences; 9.5% to 15% are singletons. This clonotype was picked up one time. Antigen: not known. Trimming took 7 bases from V and 7 from J, leaving 17 bases between them. This CDR3 comprises 14 residues. The germline V gene encodes CDR1 LNHDA and CDR2 SQIVND (reference sequence). This receptor was obtained from a male donor with ankylosing spondylitis. What was sequenced was blood, either unsorted or a sorted T cell fraction (not recorded which). V gene TRBV19 combines with J gene TRBJ1-5; D not certain. CDR3 amino acids: CASTDRWVMQPQHF. CDR3 DNA: TGTGCCAGTACCGATAGATGGGTGATGCAGCCCCAGCATTTT.